This T cell receptor beta chain stems from a study of cytomegalovirus exposure and HLA in healthy donors. Per the germline V gene, CDR1 is MNHEY and CDR2 is SVGAGI. The CDR3 is 15 amino acids. The V and J ends lost 7 bases and 7 bases, in that order; junction bases with no gene match: 7. The study ran its PCR with 60 Vbeta and 13 Jbeta primers. TCRdb's table, derived via immunoSEQ multiplex PCR, lists solely in-frame clones and lacks some. The data contain fewer than 100,000 clones, roughly 73% of them singletons. This sequence joins TRBV6-5 and TRBJ1-6, with TRBD1 matching 10 bases. Sequencing was performed on PBMCs. This sequence originates from a woman aged 40-49 years in good health and CMV-seronegative. This CDR3 reads CASTQLGQGNSPLHF. CDR3 DNA sequence: TGTGCCAGCACCCAGTTGGGACAGGGGAATTCACCCCTCCACTTT.